This T cell receptor beta chain was captured by sequencing in a study of blood T cell repertoires in COVID-19. About the study: Nucleic acid was either cDNA or gDNA, and it came from T cells, B-cell-depleted T cells, or PBMCs.

This table comes from immunoSEQ multiplex PCR, and its TCRdb copy is limited to in-frame clones, with some not included. This table has 200,000 to 250,000 clones, 88% appearing once. CDR3 length: 12 residues. V lost 7 bases and J 4 bases, leaving 11 bases between the germline ends. Germline-derived CDR1 and CDR2 are SQVTM and ANQGSEA. Participants were aged about 18 to 90 years, lived in roughly 25 US areas, and enrolled virtually. The chain links TRBV29-1 to TRBJ1-3; D uncertain. Sequenced input: PBMCs or T cells enriched from blood (not recorded which). This clonotype originated in a woman in her fifties or sixties with acute COVID-19. The CDR3 DNA reads TGCAGCGCTGGAGGTTCGGGAAACACCATATATTTT. It yields the protein CSAGGSGNTIYF.